This T cell receptor (beta chain) was captured by sequencing in a study of shared clonotypes between healthy human individuals. Over several immunoSEQ plates, each subset's genomic DNA was distributed in even portions. Assay used: immunoSEQ multiplex PCR; TCRdb lists only in-frame clones, some missing. The sample lists around 700,000 clones, about three quarters occurring once. This clone was seen more than once but under ten times. The germline CDR1 and CDR2 sequences are MNHEY and SMNVEV (reference sequence). Losses at the gene ends were 5 bases for V and 4 bases for J; bases not matched to a gene: 4. There are 13 residues in the CDR3.

The sequence derives from a woman aged 25-40 years in good health. Sequenced input: memory CD4+ T cells sorted from blood. The subset was: CD45RA-negative fraction. This sequence joins TRBV27 and TRBJ2-7, with 8 bases aligning to TRBD1. The CDR3 is CASSRTGKYEQYF. The CDR3 nucleotides are TGTGCCAGCAGTCGGACAGGGAAGTACGAGCAGTACTTC.